Following are 18 T cell receptor beta chains from one sample sequenced in a study of blood T cell repertoires in COVID-19. Using immunoSEQ multiplex PCR, the repertoire was profiled, and TCRdb retains in-frame clones only, with some absent. The data contain approximately 290,000 clones, 80% to 90% of them singletons. Sample: PBMCs or T cells enriched from blood (not recorded which). The receptor set was obtained from a woman aged 25 to 39 who had recovered from COVID-19.

The chain links TRBV7-2 to TRBJ1-1, with no clear D. Trimming left V 0 bases short and J 3 bases short, with 11 bases between. The CDR3 sequence is 15 residues long. Germline V CDR1 and CDR2: SGHTA, FQGNSA. The CDR3 here is CASSLAPSPYTEAFF. CDR3 DNA: TGTGCCAGCAGCTTAGCCCCCAGTCCATACACTGAAGCTTTCTTT.

V gene TRBV7-3 combines with J gene TRBJ2-7, with a weak D call TRBD2 (5 bases). This CDR3 spans 15 amino acids. Trimming stripped 1 base from V and 2 bases from J, with 12 bases between. CDR1 and CDR2 (germline): SGHTA, FQGTGA. CDR3 sequence (DNA): TGTGCCAGCAGCTTAAGGTCGGGGATCGCCTACGAGCAGTACTTC. It encodes CASSLRSGIAYEQYF.

Worth noting for this clone: In the same sample, other DNA sequences code for this CDR3. Written as DNA, the CDR3 is TGCGCCAGCAGCCAAGGGGCGTCTGAAGCTTTCTTT. It yields the protein CASSQGASEAFF. The chain uses TRBV4-1 and TRBJ1-1; D is uncertain. Trimming removed 1 base at V and 6 bases at J, with 6 bases between. CDR1 and CDR2 (germline): MGHRA, YSYEKL. The CDR3 extends over 12 amino acids.

J is TRBJ1-5 and V is TRBV7-9; 8 bases agree with TRBD1. Germline V gene sequence: CDR1 SEHNR, CDR2 FQNEAQ (reference sequence). The CDR3 runs 13 residues. The CDR3 here is CASGGQANQPQHF. The CDR3 DNA is TGTGCGAGCGGGGGACAGGCTAATCAGCCCCAGCATTTT. Full variable domain (outside the CDR3, taken from reference TRBV7-9 and TRBJ1-5): DTGVSQNPRHKITKRGQNVTFRCDPISEHNRLYWYRQTLGQGPEFLTYFQNEAQLEKSRLLSDRFSAERPKGSFSTLEIQRTEQGDSAMYLCASGGQANQPQHFGDGTRLSIL.

This rearrangement joins TRBV28 to TRBJ1-2; no definite D call. Germline V gene data show CDR1 as MDHEN and CDR2 as SYDVKM. The V end lost 3 bases, the J end lost 5 bases, and 10 bases lay between the germline ends. The CDR3 runs to 13 residues. The CDR3 nucleotides are TGTGCCAGCAGTTTTAGGATCGGGTATGGCTACACCTTC. Its protein product is CASSFRIGYGYTF.

The chain links TRBV7-8 to TRBJ2-5; D is perhaps TRBD1 (6 bases). The V end was cut by 5 bases, the J end by 1 base, with 11 bases between. CDR1 and CDR2 from the germline V gene are SGHVS and FQNEAQ. The length of the CDR3 is 14 residues. The CDR3 sequence: CASSPRTAQETQYF. As DNA, the CDR3 is TGTGCCAGCAGCCCACGGACAGCCCAAGAGACCCAGTACTTC.

The rearrangement joins TRBV30 to TRBJ2-6, with 7 nucleotides matching TRBD1. The CDR3 spans 18 residues. The junction had 10 bases not matched to a gene; V was cut back by 2 bases and J by 0 bases. Germline assignment: CDR1 GTSNPN and CDR2 SVGIG (reference sequence). The CDR3, as DNA: TGTGCCTGGAGTTCCTGGGGACAGATGAGCTCTGGGGCCAACGTCCTGACTTTC. It yields the protein CAWSSWGQMSSGANVLTF.

V gene TRBV3-1 (or the pseudogene TRBV3-2) combines with J gene TRBJ2-3; D remains unclear. In germline, CDR1 is LGHDT, CDR2 YNNKEL (reference sequence). The CDR3 extends over 11 amino acids. With 5 bases removed from V and 5 bases from J, the gap between germline ends came to 5 bases. CDR3 region: CASSYKDTQYF. The CDR3 DNA follows: TGTGCCAGCAGCTATAAAGATACGCAGTATTTT.

The genes are TRBV29-1 and TRBJ2-7; no definite D call. The V end lost 6 bases, the J end lost 6 bases, and 9 bases lay between the germline ends. Germline V gene lookup returns CDR1 SQVTM and CDR2 ANQGSEA. CDR3 length: 10 amino acids. CDR3 residues: CSVSSGEQYF. CDR3 DNA sequence: TGCAGCGTATCTTCCGGCGAGCAGTACTTC.

The chain uses TRBV15 and TRBJ2-3; D may be TRBD2 (5 bases). The CDR3 loop spans 17 amino acids. V lost 6 bases, J lost 0 bases, and 19 bases lay in between. The germline gives CDR1 LNHNV, CDR2 YYDKDF (reference sequence). CDR3 sequence reads: CATRQAGFGTSTDTQYF. For the CDR3, the DNA is TGTGCCACCAGGCAGGCGGGCTTCGGCACTAGCACAGATACGCAGTATTTT. Supplemented by reference TRBV15 and TRBJ2-3, the full variable domain reads DAMVIQNPRYQVTQFGKPVTLSCSQTLNHNVMYWYQQKSSQAPKLLFHYYDKDFNNEADTPDNFQSRRPNTSFCFLDIRSPGLGDTAMYLCATRQAGFGTSTDTQYFGPGTRLTVL.

The chain has TRBV5-1 and TRBJ1-2, with a weak D call TRBD1 (6 bases). Germline V CDR1 and CDR2: SGHRS, YFSETQ. Trimming cost V 2 bases and J 6 bases, with 11 bases left between them. CDR3 length: 13 residues. CDR3 DNA: TGCGCCAGCAGCTTCGGCAGGGGCGATGGCTACACCTTC. It is translated as CASSFGRGDGYTF.

About this clone: The sample holds other DNA sequences that translate to the same CDR3. V is TRBV12-3 or TRBV12-4 and J is TRBJ1-5; D perhaps matches TRBD1 (5 bases). V lost 3 bases and J lost 7, with 7 bases in between. The CDR3 covers 12 residues. DNA of the CDR3: TGTGCCAGCAGTTTTGGGGGGCAGCCCCAGCATTTT. Residues: CASSFGGQPQHF.

V usage is TRBV11-2 and J usage is TRBJ2-7; 10 bases map to TRBD2. J was trimmed by 10 bases and V by 4 bases; bases with no gene match: 13. The CDR3 sequence is 15 residues long. The germline V gene has CDR1 SGHAT and CDR2 FQNNGV. CDR3: CASSSITRLAGLQYF. The CDR3 bases are TGTGCCAGCAGCTCCATAACCCGACTAGCGGGCCTACAGTACTTC.

This clone showed up just a few times. The rearrangement links TRBV5-1 to TRBJ1-4, with D perhaps matching TRBD1 (5 bases). V was trimmed by 4 bases and J by 0 bases, leaving 10 bases between them. Per the germline V gene, CDR1 is SGHRS and CDR2 is YFSETQ. The CDR3 sequence is 15 residues long. CDR3 nucleotides: TGCGCCAGCAGCCGGGGGGACGCAACTAATGAAAAACTGTTTTTT. This codes for CASSRGDATNEKLFF.

For the CDR3, the DNA is TGTGCCACCAGCAGAGGTCTTTATTACGCGGCTTTCTTT. This codes for CATSRGLYYAAFF. The J gene is TRBJ1-1, the V gene TRBV15; no clear D. The V end was cut by 1 base, the J end by 11 bases, with 14 bases between. Germline lookup yields CDR1 LNHNV and CDR2 YYDKDF (reference sequence). The CDR3 is 13 residues long.

The gene calls are TRBV5-1 and TRBJ2-6; D is unclear. The CDR3 runs 16 residues. CDR1 and CDR2 (germline): SGHRS, YFSETQ. The V end was cut by 0 bases, the J end by 0 bases, with 7 bases between. CDR3 residues: CASSLGPHSGANVLTF. CDR3 coding DNA: TGCGCCAGCAGCTTGGGGCCGCACTCTGGGGCCAACGTCCTGACTTTC.

The rearrangement uses TRBV28 and TRBJ2-1, with TRBD1 matching 8 bases. The CDR3 spans 16 residues. CDR1 MDHEN and CDR2 SYDVKM come from the germline V gene. Unmatched junction bases numbered 7, after V lost 6 bases and J lost 0 bases. The chain's CDR3 is CASSKWDRSSYNEQFF. CDR3 nucleotides: TGTGCCAGCAGCAAGTGGGACAGGAGCTCCTACAATGAGCAGTTCTTC.

The chain uses TRBV10-1 and TRBJ2-1, with TRBD2 identical over 11 bases. Trimming took 3 bases from V and 7 from J; bases not matched to a gene: 5. The CDR3 is made up of 15 amino acids. Germline CDR1 and CDR2: WNHNN and SYGVQD (reference sequence). The DNA for the CDR3 is TGCGCCAGCAGTGAACTAGCGGGAGCCCAGAATGAGCAGTTCTTC. This gives the protein CASSELAGAQNEQFF.